A selection of T cell receptor beta chains follows, all from one sample in a study of cytomegalovirus exposure and HLA in healthy donors. TCRdb's copy holds only in-frame clones and misses some; the assay was immunoSEQ multiplex PCR. This sample carries approximately 110,000 clones, about 76% of them seen once, and the ten largest clones take about 13%. The material sequenced was PBMCs. These receptor sequences come from a woman aged 60-75 years in good health and CMV-seropositive. The CDR3 runs from the conserved cysteine through the conserved F or W. Fields, in order: clone size, V gene, J gene, D gene, CDR3 DNA, CDR3 protein. A D gene is named only where the DNA matches it firmly. Rows may omit the clone size; those that give it use once, few, many or a size class.

NA	TRBV30	TRBJ2-7	TRBD1	TGTGCCTGGACTACAGGGGGCAGATACGAGCAGTACTTC	CAWTTGGRYEQYF
NA	TRBV2	TRBJ2-3	TRBD1	TGTGCCAGCAAGCTTAAGGGGGCCCGCACAGATACGCAGTATTTT	CASKLKGARTDTQYF
once	TRBV11-3	TRBJ2-7	NA	TGTGCCAGCAGCTTAGAGGCAGGAAGTTACGAGCAGTACTTC	CASSLEAGSYEQYF
NA	TRBV6-5	TRBJ2-5	NA	TGTGCCAGCAGTTACTGGATTGGTAGCGGTGAAGAGACCCAGTACTTC	CASSYWIGSGEETQYF
NA	TRBV2	TRBJ2-2	NA	TGTGCCACCGCGGGACTCATGAACACCGGGGAGCTGTTTTTT	CATAGLMNTGELFF
NA	TRBV4-2	TRBJ2-1	TRBD2	TGTGCCAGCAGCCGACTAGCGGGAGATTACAATGAGCAGTTCTTC	CASSRLAGDYNEQFF
few	TRBV19	TRBJ1-2	TRBD1	TGTGCCAGTAGTATCGAGGGACAGATCACTTCTAACTATGGCTACACCTTC	CASSIEGQITSNYGYTF
NA	TRBV10-3	TRBJ1-4	NA	TGTGCCATCAGTGAGTCGGCTGCAACTAATGAAAAACTGTTTTTT	CAISESAATNEKLFF
few	TRBV5-6	TRBJ2-7	TRBD1	TGTGCCAGCAGCTTGGTAGGACAGGGACTGAACGAGCAGTACTTC	CASSLVGQGLNEQYF
NA	TRBV29-1	TRBJ2-1	TRBD2	TGCAGCGTTGCAACTAGCGGGAGTAGTGAGCAGTTCTTC	CSVATSGSSEQFF
once	TRBV7-9	TRBJ2-7	TRBD1	TGTGCCAGCAGCCCGGGACAGGGGATCTACGAGCAGTACTTC	CASSPGQGIYEQYF
few	TRBV7-6	TRBJ2-1	TRBD1	TGTGCCAGCAGCTTAGGGGGTTGGGGGACAGGGGGTTTGGATGAGCAGTTCTTC	CASSLGGWGTGGLDEQFF
NA	TRBV4-2	TRBJ1-5	TRBD1	TGTGCCAGCAGCCAAGGCTCGGACAGGGGAAATCAGCCCCAGCATTTT	CASSQGSDRGNQPQHF
NA	TRBV7-9	TRBJ2-5	NA	TGTGCCAGCAGCTTAGTGGTCGGTACAGTCGCCCAAGAGACCCAGTACTTC	CASSLVVGTVAQETQYF
NA	TRBV15	TRBJ2-1	TRBD2	TGTGCCGCTAGCGGGAGGTTGGATGAGCAGTTCTTC	CAASGRLDEQFF
NA	TRBV10-3	TRBJ2-7	NA	TGTGCCATCAGAGCGGAGAGCTCCTACGAGCAGTACTTC	CAIRAESSYEQYF
NA	TRBV15	TRBJ2-5	TRBD2	TGTGCCACCAGCAGAGGGGCAGCGGGACCAATGGGCGGGACCCAGTACTTC	CATSRGAAGPMGGTQYF
NA	TRBV5-1	TRBJ2-1	TRBD2	TGCGCCAGCAGCTTGGGGGCGGGAGTCGGGTACAATGAGCAGTTCTTC	CASSLGAGVGYNEQFF
NA	TRBV11-2	TRBJ1-1	TRBD1	TGTGCCAGCAGCCGCAAACAGGGGGCGAACACTGAAGCCTTCTTT	CASSRKQGANTEAFF
NA	TRBV7-9	TRBJ2-1	TRBD2	TGTGCCAGCAGCGTTAGCGGGAGCTCCTACAATGAGCAGTTCTTC	CASSVSGSSYNEQFF
once	TRBV7-9	TRBJ1-2	TRBD1	TGTGCCAGCAGCCCAATTGGGGGACAGGGGGCGGATGGCTACACCTTC	CASSPIGGQGADGYTF
NA	TRBV6-1	TRBJ2-2	NA	TGTGCCAGCAGGCAGGGATCGAACACCGGGGAGCTGTTTTTT	CASRQGSNTGELFF
NA	TRBV27	TRBJ2-5	TRBD2	TGTGCCAGCAGTTCCTGGGGTAGCGGGGAGAGAGCCCAGTACTTC	CASSSWGSGERAQYF
NA	TRBV30	TRBJ2-7	NA	TGTGCCTGGAGGTCCCGCAGGGGAGATCAGTACTTC	CAWRSRRGDQYF
NA	TRBV13	TRBJ1-1	NA	TGTGCCAGCAGCTTAGGCCCCGGACAGACTGAAGCTTTCTTT	CASSLGPGQTEAFF
NA	TRBV30	TRBJ2-7	NA	TGTGCCTGGAAAGACTATTCCTACGAGCAGTACTTC	CAWKDYSYEQYF
NA	TRBV11-1	TRBJ2-5	TRBD2	TGTGCCAGCAGCTTAGCTGGGGGGGAAGAGACCCAGTACTTC	CASSLAGGEETQYF
few	TRBV7-9	TRBJ1-2	TRBD1	TGTGCCAGCAGCCCACCCTCGGGACAGGGACATGGCTACACCTTC	CASSPPSGQGHGYTF
few	TRBV19	TRBJ2-7	NA	TGTGCCAGTAGTATCTGGGCGGAGGGGACCTACGAGCAGTACTTC	CASSIWAEGTYEQYF
NA	TRBV1	TRBJ2-2	NA	TGCACCAGCAGCCAAGATCGGGGGGCAGAGGACACCGGGGAGCTGTTTTTT	CTSSQDRGAEDTGELFF
NA	TRBV9	TRBJ2-7	TRBD2	TGTGCCAGCAGCCTCGGGACTAGCGGGGGGGCACTAGATGAGCAGTACTTC	CASSLGTSGGALDEQYF
NA	TRBV7-2	TRBJ1-2	NA	TGTGCCAGCAGCTTAGACCCCGCCAGGGGTGTCGGGGGCTACACCTTC	CASSLDPARGVGGYTF
NA	TRBV18	TRBJ1-5	TRBD1	TGTGCCAGCTCATCGACAGGGGGTAGCAATCAGCCCCAGCATTTT	CASSSTGGSNQPQHF
NA	TRBV6-4	TRBJ2-3	NA	TGTGCCAGCAGTAGGAGTAACGCAGATACGCAGTATTTT	CASSRSNADTQYF
few	TRBV4-1	TRBJ2-3	NA	TGCGCCAGCAGCCAAGGGAGAGCCACAGATACGCAGTATTTT	CASSQGRATDTQYF
few	TRBV6-5	TRBJ2-7	TRBD2	TGTGCCAGCAGTTACTCGCCTAGCGGGAAGTACGAGCAGTACTTC	CASSYSPSGKYEQYF
few	TRBV11-2	TRBJ1-1	TRBD1	TGTGCCAGCAGCTTAGGGACAGGGAGCACTGAAGCTTTCTTT	CASSLGTGSTEAFF
NA	TRBV10-3	TRBJ1-5	NA	TGTGCCATCAGTGAGTTTCAGGGTAATCAGCCCCAGCATTTT	CAISEFQGNQPQHF
NA	TRBV27	TRBJ2-3	NA	TGTGCCAGCACCATCGACGGGCGAGGGTATGGAGATACGCAGTATTTT	CASTIDGRGYGDTQYF
NA	TRBV28	TRBJ2-4	NA	TGTGCCAGCAAGGATTCAGGGGCGAAGGGCAAAAACATTCAGTACTTC	CASKDSGAKGKNIQYF
few	TRBV9	TRBJ2-2	NA	TGTGCCAGCAGCGTAGATTGGGGCCCGAACACCGGGGAGCTGTTTTTT	CASSVDWGPNTGELFF
NA	TRBV2	TRBJ2-1	NA	TGTGCCAGCAGTGACCCAGGGTCGAGTAATGAGCAGTTCTTC	CASSDPGSSNEQFF
NA	TRBV6-5	TRBJ2-7	NA	TGTGCCAGCAGTTATAACTACGAGCAGTACTTC	CASSYNYEQYF
NA	TRBV9	TRBJ2-1	NA	TGTGCCAGCAGCGTAGAAAAAAGCGGGCCAAATGAGCAGTTCTTC	CASSVEKSGPNEQFF
NA	TRBV23-1	TRBJ2-7	NA	TGCGCCAGCAGCCCCTATCTTGGACAGCTCTCCTACGAGCAGTACTTC	CASSPYLGQLSYEQYF
NA	TRBV30	TRBJ1-4	NA	TGTGCCTGGAGTACGGGGTCCGGGGGTGAAAAACTGTTTTTT	CAWSTGSGGEKLFF
NA	TRBV5-1	TRBJ2-7	TRBD1	TGCGCCAGCAGCCTGGGACAGGGGGTTTTGGACGAGCAGTACTTC	CASSLGQGVLDEQYF
few	TRBV6-6	TRBJ1-2	TRBD1	TGTGCCAGCAGTTACTCGAAAGTGTTGGGACAGGGAGGCTACACCTTC	CASSYSKVLGQGGYTF
NA	TRBV7-2	TRBJ1-1	NA	TGTGCCAGCAAACAGAACACTGAAGCTTTCTTT	CASKQNTEAFF
NA	TRBV25-1	TRBJ2-7	NA	TGCGCCAGCAGTCGTACAGGGTACGAGCAGTACTTC	CASSRTGYEQYF
once	TRBV29-1	TRBJ1-1	NA	TGCAGCGTCGAGGGTCTGAACACTGAAGCTTTCTTT	CSVEGLNTEAFF
NA	TRBV2	TRBJ2-1	TRBD1	TGTGCCAGTTCCCCGGGACAGTCCTACAATGAGCAGTTCTTC	CASSPGQSYNEQFF
NA	TRBV7-9	TRBJ2-1	NA	TGTGCCAGCAGCTCCTTGTCGGGGCCTAGCGCCCACAATGGGCAGTTCTTC	CASSSLSGPSAHNGQFF
once	TRBV9	TRBJ2-7	TRBD2	TGTGCCAGCAGTCCTACTAGCGGGATCTACGAGCAGTACTTC	CASSPTSGIYEQYF
NA	TRBV5-1	TRBJ2-7	NA	TGCGCCAGCAGCTTGGGCGGGGACAGCCGGACCTACGAGCAGTACTTC	CASSLGGDSRTYEQYF